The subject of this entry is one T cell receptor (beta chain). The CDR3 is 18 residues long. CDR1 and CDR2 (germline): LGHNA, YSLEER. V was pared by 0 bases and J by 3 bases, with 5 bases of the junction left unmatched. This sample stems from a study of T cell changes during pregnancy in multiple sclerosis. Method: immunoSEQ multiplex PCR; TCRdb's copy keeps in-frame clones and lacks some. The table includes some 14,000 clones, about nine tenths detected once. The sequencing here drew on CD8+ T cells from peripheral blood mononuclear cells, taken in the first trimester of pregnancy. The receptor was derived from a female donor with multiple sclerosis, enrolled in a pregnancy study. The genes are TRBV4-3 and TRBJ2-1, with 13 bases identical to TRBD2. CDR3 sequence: CASSQDGTSGEVYNEQFF. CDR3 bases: TGCGCCAGCAGCCAAGATGGGACTAGCGGGGAGGTCTACAATGAGCAGTTCTTC.